These 15 T cell receptor beta chains came from one sample sequenced in a study of cytomegalovirus exposure and HLA in healthy donors. Primers: 60 Vbeta forward and 13 Jbeta reverse. Data came from immunoSEQ multiplex PCR; TCRdb stores just in-frame clones and leaves some out. The data contain under 150,000 clones, approximately 10% of them singletons. Sequencing used PBMCs. These receptors all come from a woman in her thirties or forties in good health and CMV-seropositive.

The chain couples TRBV5-1 to TRBJ2-2, with 9 bases identical to TRBD2. The CDR3 runs 15 residues. Germline loops: CDR1 SGHRS, CDR2 YFSETQ. J was trimmed by 5 bases and V by 2 bases; bases with no gene match: 4. CDR3 nucleotide sequence: TGCGCCAGCAGCTTAGGAACTAGCGGGACCGGGGAGCTGTTTTTT. Translating it yields CASSLGTSGTGELFF. The complete variable domain, with remaining parts taken from reference TRBV5-1 and TRBJ2-2, reads KAGVTQTPRYLIKTRGQQVTLSCSPISGHRSVSWYQQTPGQGLQFLFEYFSETQRNKGNFPGRFSGRQFSNSRSEMNVSTLELGDSALYLCASSLGTSGTGELFFGEGSRLTVL.

This clone has a handful of counts. The V call is TRBV7-9, the J call TRBJ2-5, with TRBD2 matching 12 bases. The CDR3 length is 15 residues. CDR1 and CDR2 from the germline V gene are SEHNR and FQNEAQ (reference sequence). V dropped 5 bases and J dropped 4; count of bases not matched to a gene: 5. The CDR3 nucleotides read TGTGCCAGCAGCACCCAGACTAGCGGGGGAGAGACCCAGTACTTC. This encodes CASSTQTSGGETQYF.

This chain joins TRBV10-3 and TRBJ2-7; TRBD2 agrees at 11 bases. Germline assignment: CDR1 ENHRY and CDR2 SYGVKD. The trim removed 0 bases at V and 1 base at J, leaving 8 bases unmatched. CDR3 size: 18 residues. The CDR3 spells CAISESASGGSVSYEQYF. The DNA for the CDR3 is TGTGCCATCAGTGAGTCTGCTAGCGGGGGGAGCGTATCCTACGAGCAGTACTTC.

This sequence joins TRBV19 and TRBJ1-3, with D uncertain. V was pared by 9 bases and J by 2 bases, with 11 bases between. Germline assignment: CDR1 LNHDA and CDR2 SQIVND (reference sequence). The CDR3 consists of 13 residues. The CDR3 nucleotides are TGTGCCAGCCGGTCGGGAGCTGGAAACACCATATATTTT. Protein sequence: CASRSGAGNTIYF.

The V and J genes are TRBV6-5 and TRBJ1-1; tentative D call: TRBD1 (6 bases). The CDR3 is 13 residues long. With 4 bases removed from V and 10 bases from J, the gap between germline ends came to 16 bases. The germline V gene encodes CDR1 MNHEY and CDR2 SVGAGI. The CDR3, as DNA: TGTGCCAGCAGTTTGACGTTACAGGGTGCAGCTTTCTTT. This gives the protein CASSLTLQGAAFF.

This clone has only a few counts. This chain uses TRBV19 with TRBJ2-7; 7 nucleotides match TRBD2. The junction had 18 bases not matched to a gene; V was cut back by 9 bases and J by 7 bases. Germline V gene data show CDR1 as LNHDA and CDR2 as SQIVND (reference sequence). This CDR3 spans 15 amino acids. CDR3 amino acids: CASLPTGGSPREQYF. The CDR3 nucleotides are TGTGCCAGCCTTCCCACGGGGGGTAGTCCGAGGGAGCAGTACTTC.

This clone was picked up a small number of times. V is TRBV5-1 and J is TRBJ2-2; D not resolved. The CDR3 loop spans 15 amino acids. V was cut by 1 base and J by 1 base, with 8 bases left in between. Germline V CDR1 and CDR2: SGHRS, YFSETQ. CDR3 residues: CASSLIQMNTGELFF. The DNA for the CDR3 is TGCGCCAGCAGCTTGATCCAGATGAACACCGGGGAGCTGTTTTTT.

The chain employs TRBV5-4 and TRBJ2-3; TRBD2 aligns across 11 bases. The V and J ends lost 3 bases and 6 bases, in that order; junction bases with no gene match: 6. Looked up from germline, CDR1 is SGHNT and CDR2 is YYREEE (reference sequence). This CDR3 is built from 15 residues. CDR3 DNA sequence: TGTGCCAGCAGCTACCCTCTAGCGGGGGGTGATACGCAGTATTTT. Protein sequence: CASSYPLAGGDTQYF.

This clone was seen only a few times. The chain recombines TRBV7-2 with TRBJ2-2, with D perhaps TRBD2 (6 bases). Germline CDR1 and CDR2: SGHTA and FQGNSA. The CDR3 is 14 amino acids. Deletions cut 1 base from V and 6 bases from J, with 9 bases between. In DNA form, the CDR3 reads TGTGCCAGCAGCTTAGAGGCTAGCGCCGGGGAGCTGTTTTTT. Translating gives CASSLEASAGELFF. The entire variable domain, with the rest obtained from reference TRBV7-2 and TRBJ2-2, is as follows: GAGVSQSPSNKVTEKGKDVELRCDPISGHTALYWYRQSLGQGLEFLIYFQGNSAPDKSGLPSDRFSAERTGGSVSTLTIQRTQQEDSAVYLCASSLEASAGELFFGEGSRLTVL.

This clone was seen more than once but under ten times. This sequence joins TRBV25-1 and TRBJ1-5, with a tentative D call TRBD1 (5 bases). The CDR3 runs to 14 residues. V was clipped by 3 bases and J by 3 bases, with 9 bases between them. Germline CDR1 and CDR2: MGHDK and SYGVNS. CDR3 in amino acids: CASSDRQFNQPQHF. DNA for the CDR3: TGTGCCAGCAGTGATAGACAGTTCAATCAGCCCCAGCATTTT.

This clone showed up just a few times. The DNA of the CDR3 is TGCGCCAGCAGCTTGGACAGGGTTAATGAAAAACTGTTTTTT. It codes for CASSLDRVNEKLFF. The gene calls are TRBV5-1 and TRBJ1-4, with TRBD1 as a possible D gene (6 bases). The V and J ends lost 0 bases and 4 bases respectively, with 7 bases between them. Germline lookup yields CDR1 SGHRS and CDR2 YFSETQ. This CDR3 region has 14 residues.

The chain recombines TRBV6-6 with TRBJ2-1; TRBD2 agrees at 11 bases. CDR3 size: 15 residues. Germline V lookup: CDR1 MNHNY, CDR2 SVGAGI (reference sequence). Trimming at V came to 7 bases and at J to 3 bases, leaving 5 bases not matched to a gene. Here the CDR3 reads CASTSTSGGYNEQFF. CDR3 coding DNA: TGTGCCAGCACTAGTACTAGCGGGGGCTACAATGAGCAGTTCTTC.

This clone has just a few counts. This chain uses TRBV18 with TRBJ1-3; 9 positions match TRBD1. The CDR3 is 15 residues long. The trim removed 5 bases at V and 2 bases at J, leaving 4 bases unmatched. Germline V CDR1 and CDR2: KGHSH, LQKENI. The CDR3 DNA sequence: TGTGCCAGCTCATGGGACAGGGCTACTGGAAACACCATATATTTT. Translated, it gives CASSWDRATGNTIYF.

This clone was seen a few times. The genes are TRBV15 and TRBJ2-4; D uncertain. The germline CDR1 and CDR2 sequences are LNHNV and YYDKDF (reference sequence). Trimming left V 6 bases short and J 1 base short, with 7 bases between. The CDR3 contains 13 residues. DNA of the CDR3: TGTGCCACCAGTACGGAGGCCAAAAACATTCAGTACTTC. It is translated as CATSTEAKNIQYF.

This chain joins TRBV29-1 and TRBJ1-1; D may be TRBD1 (5 bases). V was trimmed by 0 bases and J by 8 bases, leaving 7 bases between them. The CDR3 consists of 11 residues. CDR1 is SQVTM and CDR2 is ANQGSEA in the germline V gene. Here the CDR3 reads CSVEDRVEAFF. Here the CDR3 DNA reads TGCAGCGTTGAAGACAGGGTAGAAGCTTTCTTT. Full variable domain (remainder filled in from reference TRBV29-1 and TRBJ1-1): SAVISQKPSRDICQRGTSLTIQCQVDSQVTMMFWYRQQPGQSLTLIATANQGSEATYESGFVIDKFPISRPNLTFSTLTVSNMSPEDSSIYLCSVEDRVEAFFGQGTRLTVV.